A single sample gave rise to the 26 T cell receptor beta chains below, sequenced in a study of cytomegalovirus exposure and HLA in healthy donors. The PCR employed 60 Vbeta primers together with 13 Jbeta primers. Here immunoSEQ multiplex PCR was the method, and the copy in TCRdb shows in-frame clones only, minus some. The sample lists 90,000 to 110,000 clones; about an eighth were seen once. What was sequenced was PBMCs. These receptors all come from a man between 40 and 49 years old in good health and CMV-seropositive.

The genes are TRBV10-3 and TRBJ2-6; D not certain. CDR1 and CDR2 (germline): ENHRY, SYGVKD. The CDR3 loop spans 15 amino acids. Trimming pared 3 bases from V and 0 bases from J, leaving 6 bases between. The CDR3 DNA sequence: TGTGCCATCAGTGATCCGAGCTCTGGGGCCAACGTCCTGACTTTC. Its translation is CAISDPSSGANVLTF.

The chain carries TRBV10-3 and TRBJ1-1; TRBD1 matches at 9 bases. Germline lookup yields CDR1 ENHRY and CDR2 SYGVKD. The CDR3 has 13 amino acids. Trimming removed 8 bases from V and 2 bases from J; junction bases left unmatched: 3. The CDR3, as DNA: TGTGCCATCGGACAGGGGCCTAACACTGAAGCTTTCTTT. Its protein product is CAIGQGPNTEAFF.

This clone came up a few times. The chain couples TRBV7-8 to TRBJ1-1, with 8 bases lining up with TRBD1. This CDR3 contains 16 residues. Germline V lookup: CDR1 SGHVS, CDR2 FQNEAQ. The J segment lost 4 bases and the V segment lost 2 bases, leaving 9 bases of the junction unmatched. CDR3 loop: CASSLNQGTGGTEAFF. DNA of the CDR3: TGTGCCAGCAGCTTAAATCAGGGGACAGGAGGCACTGAAGCTTTCTTT.

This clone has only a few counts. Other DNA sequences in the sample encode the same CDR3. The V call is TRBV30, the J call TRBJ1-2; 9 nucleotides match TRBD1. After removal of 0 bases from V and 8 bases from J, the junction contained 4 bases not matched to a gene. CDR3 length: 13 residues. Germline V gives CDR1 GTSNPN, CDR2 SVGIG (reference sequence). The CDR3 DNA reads TGTGCCTGGAGTGTACAGGGGGCGACGGGCTACACCTTC. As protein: CAWSVQGATGYTF. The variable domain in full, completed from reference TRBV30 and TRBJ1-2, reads SQTIHQWPATLVQPVGSPLSLECTVEGTSNPNLYWYRQAAGRGLQLLFYSVGIGQISSEVPQNLSASRPQDRQFILSSKKLLLSDSGFYLCAWSVQGATGYTFGSGTRLTVV.

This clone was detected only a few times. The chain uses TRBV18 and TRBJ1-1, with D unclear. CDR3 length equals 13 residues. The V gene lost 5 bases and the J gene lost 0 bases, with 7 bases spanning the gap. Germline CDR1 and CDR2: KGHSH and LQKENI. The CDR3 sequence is CASSGQMNTEAFF. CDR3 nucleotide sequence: TGTGCCAGCTCAGGGCAGATGAACACTGAAGCTTTCTTT.

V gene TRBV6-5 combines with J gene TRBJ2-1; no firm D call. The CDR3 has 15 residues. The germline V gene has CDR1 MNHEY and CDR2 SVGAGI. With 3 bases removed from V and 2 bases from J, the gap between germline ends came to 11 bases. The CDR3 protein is CASSYFETPYNEQFF. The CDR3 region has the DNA TGTGCCAGCAGTTATTTCGAGACACCCTACAATGAGCAGTTCTTC.

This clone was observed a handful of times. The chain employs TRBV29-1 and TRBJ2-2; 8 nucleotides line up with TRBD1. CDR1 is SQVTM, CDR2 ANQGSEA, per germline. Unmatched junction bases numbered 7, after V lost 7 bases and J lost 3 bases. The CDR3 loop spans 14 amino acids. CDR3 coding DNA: TGCAGCGCCGAGGGACAGGTGGACACCGGGGAGCTGTTTTTT. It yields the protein CSAEGQVDTGELFF.

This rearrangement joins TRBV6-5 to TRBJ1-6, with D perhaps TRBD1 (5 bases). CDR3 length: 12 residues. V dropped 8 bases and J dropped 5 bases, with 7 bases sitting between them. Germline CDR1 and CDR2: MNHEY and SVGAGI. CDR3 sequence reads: CASQGNNSPLHF. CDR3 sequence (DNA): TGTGCCAGCCAGGGTAATAATTCACCCCTCCACTTT.

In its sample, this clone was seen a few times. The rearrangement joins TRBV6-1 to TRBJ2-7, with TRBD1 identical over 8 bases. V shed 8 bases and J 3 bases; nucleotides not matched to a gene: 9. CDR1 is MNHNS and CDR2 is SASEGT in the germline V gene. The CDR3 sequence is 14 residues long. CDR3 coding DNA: TGTGCCAGCGACGCTGGACAGGGAGGCTACGAGCAGTACTTC. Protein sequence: CASDAGQGGYEQYF.

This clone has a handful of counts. The CDR3 nucleotides read TGCGCCAGCAGCTTGGGCCCCGGTGGTAGTTCGACAGATACGCAGTATTTT. This translates into CASSLGPGGSSTDTQYF. The chain has TRBV5-1 and TRBJ2-3, with D unclear. Looked up from germline, CDR1 is SGHRS and CDR2 is YFSETQ. Between the trimmed V and J ends, which lost 0 bases and 3 bases, there was a span of 17 bases. The CDR3 sequence is 17 residues long.

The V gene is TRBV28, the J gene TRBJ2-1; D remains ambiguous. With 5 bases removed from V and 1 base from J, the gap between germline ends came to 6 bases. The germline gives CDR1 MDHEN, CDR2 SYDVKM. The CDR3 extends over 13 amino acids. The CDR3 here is CASSPPSYNEQFF. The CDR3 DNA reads TGTGCCAGCAGTCCCCCTTCCTACAATGAGCAGTTCTTC.

The CDR3 loop reads CASGLGVAGTEAFF. CDR3 DNA: TGTGCTAGTGGTTTGGGTGTAGCGGGCACTGAAGCTTTCTTT. This chain connects TRBV12-5 to TRBJ1-1; D is uncertain. The CDR3 is 14 residues long. Germline V gene lookup returns CDR1 LGHNT and CDR2 FRNRAP. Trimming removed 1 base from V and 4 bases from J, with 10 bases in between.

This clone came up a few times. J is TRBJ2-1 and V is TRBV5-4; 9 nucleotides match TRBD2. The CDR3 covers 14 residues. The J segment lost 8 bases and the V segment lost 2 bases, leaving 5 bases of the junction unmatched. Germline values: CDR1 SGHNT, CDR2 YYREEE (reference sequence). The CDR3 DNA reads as TGTGCCAGCAGCTTCGGCGGGAGGGCCTATGAGCAGTTCTTC. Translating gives CASSFGGRAYEQFF.

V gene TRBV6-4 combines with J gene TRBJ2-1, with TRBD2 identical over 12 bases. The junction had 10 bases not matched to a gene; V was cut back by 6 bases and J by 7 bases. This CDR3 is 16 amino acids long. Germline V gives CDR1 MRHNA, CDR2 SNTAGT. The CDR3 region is CASSPMGLAGGNEQFF. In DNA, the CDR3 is TGTGCCAGCAGCCCGATGGGGCTAGCGGGAGGGAATGAGCAGTTCTTC.

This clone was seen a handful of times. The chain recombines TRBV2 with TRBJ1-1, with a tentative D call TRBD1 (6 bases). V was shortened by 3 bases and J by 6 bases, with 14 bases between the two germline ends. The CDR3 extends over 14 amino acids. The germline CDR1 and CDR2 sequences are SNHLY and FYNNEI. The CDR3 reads CASSETGLGAEAFF. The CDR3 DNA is TGTGCCAGCAGTGAGACAGGCCTCGGGGCTGAAGCTTTCTTT.

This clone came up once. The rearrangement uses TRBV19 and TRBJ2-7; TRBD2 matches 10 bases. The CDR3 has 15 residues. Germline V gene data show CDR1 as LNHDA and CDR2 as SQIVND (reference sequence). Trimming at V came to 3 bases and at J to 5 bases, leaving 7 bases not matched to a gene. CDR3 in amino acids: CASSIKREGRDEQYF. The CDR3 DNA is TGTGCCAGTAGTATTAAGCGGGAGGGCCGGGACGAGCAGTACTTC.

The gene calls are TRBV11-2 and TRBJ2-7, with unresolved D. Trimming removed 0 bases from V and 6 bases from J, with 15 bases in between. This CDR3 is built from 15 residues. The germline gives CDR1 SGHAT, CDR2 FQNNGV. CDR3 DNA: TGTGCCAGCAGCTTAGATATGTCTGTCGTCTCCGAGCAGTACTTC. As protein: CASSLDMSVVSEQYF.

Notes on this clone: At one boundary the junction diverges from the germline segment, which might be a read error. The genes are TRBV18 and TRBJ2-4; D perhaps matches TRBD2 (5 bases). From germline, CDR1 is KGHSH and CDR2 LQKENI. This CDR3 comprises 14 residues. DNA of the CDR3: TGTGCCAGCTCATTCGATTTACGGGAAAACTTTCAGTACTTC. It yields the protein CASSFDLRENFQYF.

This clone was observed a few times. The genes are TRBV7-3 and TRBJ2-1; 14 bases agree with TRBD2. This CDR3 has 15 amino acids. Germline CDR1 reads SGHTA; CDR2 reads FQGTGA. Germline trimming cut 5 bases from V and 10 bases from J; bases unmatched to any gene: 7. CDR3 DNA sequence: TGTGCCAGCAGCCCGGGACTAGCGGGAGTAAAGGAGCAGTTCTTC. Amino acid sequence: CASSPGLAGVKEQFF.

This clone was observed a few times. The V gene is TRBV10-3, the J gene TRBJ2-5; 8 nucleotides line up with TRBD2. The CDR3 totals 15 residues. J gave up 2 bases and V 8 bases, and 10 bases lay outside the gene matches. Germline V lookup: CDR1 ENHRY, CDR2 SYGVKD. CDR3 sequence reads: CAISLAGRPQETQYF. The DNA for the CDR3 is TGTGCCATCTCCCTAGCGGGCAGGCCTCAAGAGACCCAGTACTTC.

CDR3 coding DNA: TGTGCCAGCTCACCACTACAGTTCACTGAAGCTTTCTTT. Encoded protein: CASSPLQFTEAFF. The rearrangement links TRBV18 to TRBJ1-1; D ambiguous. CDR1 is KGHSH and CDR2 is LQKENI in the germline V gene. Trimming left V 1 base short and J 4 bases short, with 7 bases between. This CDR3 comprises 13 residues. Drawing the rest from reference TRBV18 and TRBJ1-1, the complete variable domain is NAGVMQNPRHLVRRRGQEARLRCSPMKGHSHVYWYRQLPEEGLKFMVYLQKENIIDESGMPKERFSAEFPKEGPSILRIQQVVRGDSAAYFCASSPLQFTEAFFGQGTRLTVV.

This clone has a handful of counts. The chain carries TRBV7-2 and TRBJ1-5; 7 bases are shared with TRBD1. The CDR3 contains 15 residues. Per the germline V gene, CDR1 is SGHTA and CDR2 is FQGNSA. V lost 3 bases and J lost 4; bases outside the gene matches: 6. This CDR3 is CASSLSQGENQPQHF. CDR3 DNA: TGTGCCAGCAGCTTGTCGCAGGGGGAAAATCAGCCCCAGCATTTT.

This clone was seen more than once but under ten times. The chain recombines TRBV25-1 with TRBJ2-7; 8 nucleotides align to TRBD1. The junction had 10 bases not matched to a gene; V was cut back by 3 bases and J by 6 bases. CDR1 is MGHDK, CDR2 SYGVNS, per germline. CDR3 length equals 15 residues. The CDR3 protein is CASSDTGTGSTEQYF. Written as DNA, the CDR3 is TGTGCCAGCAGTGACACCGGGACAGGATCCACCGAGCAGTACTTC.

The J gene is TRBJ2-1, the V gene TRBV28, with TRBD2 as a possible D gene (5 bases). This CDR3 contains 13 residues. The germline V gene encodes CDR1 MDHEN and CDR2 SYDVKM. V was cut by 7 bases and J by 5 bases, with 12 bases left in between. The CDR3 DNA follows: TGTGCCAGCAACGAGGGTAGGGACAATGAGCAGTTCTTC. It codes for CASNEGRDNEQFF.

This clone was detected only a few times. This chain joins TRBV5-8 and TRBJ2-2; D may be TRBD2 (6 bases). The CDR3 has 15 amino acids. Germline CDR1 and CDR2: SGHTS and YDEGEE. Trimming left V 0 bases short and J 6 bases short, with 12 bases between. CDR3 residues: CASSLDGGKAGELFF. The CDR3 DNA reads TGTGCCAGCAGCTTGGATGGGGGGAAGGCCGGGGAGCTGTTTTTT.

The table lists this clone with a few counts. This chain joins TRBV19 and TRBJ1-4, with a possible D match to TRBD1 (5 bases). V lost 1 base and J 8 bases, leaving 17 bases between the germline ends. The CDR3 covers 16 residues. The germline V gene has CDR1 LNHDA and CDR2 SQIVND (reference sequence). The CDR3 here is CASSIGGTWLDEKLFF. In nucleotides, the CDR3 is TGTGCCAGTAGTATAGGGGGGACTTGGCTTGACGAAAAACTGTTTTTT. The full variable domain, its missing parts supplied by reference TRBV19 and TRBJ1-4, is DGGITQSPKYLFRKEGQNVTLSCEQNLNHDAMYWYRQDPGQGLRLIYYSQIVNDFQKGDIAEGYSVSREKKESFPLTVTSAQKNPTAFYLCASSIGGTWLDEKLFFGSGTQLSVL.